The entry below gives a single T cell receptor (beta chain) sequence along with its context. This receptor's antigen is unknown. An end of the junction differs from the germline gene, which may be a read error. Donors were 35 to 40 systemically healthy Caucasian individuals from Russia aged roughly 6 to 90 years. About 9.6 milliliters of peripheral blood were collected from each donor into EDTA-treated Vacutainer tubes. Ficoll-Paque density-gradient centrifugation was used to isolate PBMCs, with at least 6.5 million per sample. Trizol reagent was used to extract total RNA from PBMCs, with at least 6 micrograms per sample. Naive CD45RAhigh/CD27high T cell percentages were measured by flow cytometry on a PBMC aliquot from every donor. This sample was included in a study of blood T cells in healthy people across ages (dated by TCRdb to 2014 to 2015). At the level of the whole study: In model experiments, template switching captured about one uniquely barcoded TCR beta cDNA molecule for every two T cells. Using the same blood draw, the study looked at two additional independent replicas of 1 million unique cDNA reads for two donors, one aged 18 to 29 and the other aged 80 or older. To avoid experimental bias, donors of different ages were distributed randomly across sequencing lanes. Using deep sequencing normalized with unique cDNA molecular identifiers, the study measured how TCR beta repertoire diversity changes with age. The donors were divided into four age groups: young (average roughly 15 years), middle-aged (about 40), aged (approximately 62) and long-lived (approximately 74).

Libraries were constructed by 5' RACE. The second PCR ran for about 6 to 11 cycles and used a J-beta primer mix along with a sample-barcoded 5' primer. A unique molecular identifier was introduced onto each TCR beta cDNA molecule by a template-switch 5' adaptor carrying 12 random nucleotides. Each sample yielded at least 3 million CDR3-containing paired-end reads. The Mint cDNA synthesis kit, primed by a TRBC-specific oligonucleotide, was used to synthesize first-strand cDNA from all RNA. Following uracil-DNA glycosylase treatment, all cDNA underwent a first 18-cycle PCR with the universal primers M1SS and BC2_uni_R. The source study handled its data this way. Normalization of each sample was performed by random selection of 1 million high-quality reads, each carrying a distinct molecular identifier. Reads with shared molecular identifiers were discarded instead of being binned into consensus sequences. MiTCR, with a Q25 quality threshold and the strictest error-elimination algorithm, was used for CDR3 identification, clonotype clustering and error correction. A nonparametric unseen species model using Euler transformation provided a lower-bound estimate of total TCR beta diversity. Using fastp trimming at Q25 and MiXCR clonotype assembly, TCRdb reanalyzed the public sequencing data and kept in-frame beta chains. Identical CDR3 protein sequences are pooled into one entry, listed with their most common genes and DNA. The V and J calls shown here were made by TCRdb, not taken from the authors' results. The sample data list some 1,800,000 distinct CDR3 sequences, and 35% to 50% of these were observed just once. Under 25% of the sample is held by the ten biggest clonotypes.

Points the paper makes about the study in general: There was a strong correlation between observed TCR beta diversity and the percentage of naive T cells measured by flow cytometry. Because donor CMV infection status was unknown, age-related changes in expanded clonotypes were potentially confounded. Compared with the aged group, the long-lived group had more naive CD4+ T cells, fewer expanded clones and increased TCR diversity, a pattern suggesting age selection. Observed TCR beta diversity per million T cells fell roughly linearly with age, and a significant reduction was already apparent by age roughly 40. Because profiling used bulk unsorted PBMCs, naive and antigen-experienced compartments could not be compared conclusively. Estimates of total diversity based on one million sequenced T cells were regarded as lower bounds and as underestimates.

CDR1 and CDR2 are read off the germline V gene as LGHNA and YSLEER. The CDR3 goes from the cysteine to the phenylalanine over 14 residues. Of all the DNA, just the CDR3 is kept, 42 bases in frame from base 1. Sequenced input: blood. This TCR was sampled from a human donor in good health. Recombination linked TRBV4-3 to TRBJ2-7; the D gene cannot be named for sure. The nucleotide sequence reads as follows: TGCGCCGGCAGCCAAGATCTGTTTCTGGCGGAGCAGTACTTC. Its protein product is CAGSQDLFLAEQYF.